One sample yielded the 9 T cell receptor beta chains listed below, sequenced in a study of blood T cell repertoires in COVID-19. Sequencing was performed with immunoSEQ multiplex PCR; in TCRdb, only in-frame clones are kept and a portion is missing. The sample has roughly 220,000 clones, around 88% seen once. The sample consisted of PBMCs or T cells enriched from blood (not recorded which). The receptors were sampled from a woman between 50 and 59 years old with acute COVID-19.

This clone showed up just a few times. The chain is built from TRBV27 and TRBJ1-1, with 8 bases aligning to TRBD1. The CDR3 has 15 amino acids. Looked up from germline, CDR1 is MNHEY and CDR2 is SMNVEV (reference sequence). The V gene end was trimmed by 5 bases and the J gene end by 4 bases; junction bases not matched to a gene: 9. The CDR3 bases are TGTGCCAGCAGTCCCTCGACAGGGGTACGCACTGAAGCTTTCTTT. This encodes CASSPSTGVRTEAFF.

The gene calls are TRBV7-6 and TRBJ2-7; 14 bases map to TRBD2. V trimming: 1 base; J trimming: 1 base; junction bases outside the gene matches: 0. CDR1 SGHVS and CDR2 FNYEAQ come from the germline V gene. The CDR3 is 16 residues long. CDR3 coding DNA: TGTGCCAGCAGCTTAGGACTAGCGGGAGGGTCCTACGAGCAGTACTTC. It encodes CASSLGLAGGSYEQYF.

The rearrangement joins TRBV19 to TRBJ1-4; D remains unclear. This CDR3 contains 14 residues. CDR1 is LNHDA, CDR2 SQIVND, per germline (reference sequence). The germline V and J ends were trimmed by 6 bases and 0 bases, with 8 bases remaining between them. The CDR3 sequence: CASSRQSTNEKLFF. In DNA, the CDR3 is TGTGCCAGTAGCCGACAATCAACTAATGAAAAACTGTTTTTT.

The chain carries TRBV19 and TRBJ1-2; possible D gene TRBD1, 6 bases. Per germline, CDR1 LNHDA and CDR2 SQIVND (reference sequence). The CDR3 length is 13 residues. Trimming took off 1 base at V and 8 bases at J, with 11 bases between the two ends. The CDR3 nucleotides read TGTGCCAGTAGTATAGGGGCAGGGGCCGGCTACACCTTC. It codes for CASSIGAGAGYTF.

V and J are TRBV13 and TRBJ2-7; unclear D gene. V lost 5 bases, J lost 5 bases, and 10 bases lay in between. The CDR3 contains 12 residues. The germline CDR1 and CDR2 sequences are PRHDT and FYEKMQ (reference sequence). CDR3 region: CASSRVPHEQYF. CDR3 coding DNA: TGTGCCAGCAGCCGGGTCCCCCACGAGCAGTACTTC.

The chain employs TRBV7-9 and TRBJ1-5; 8 nucleotides agree with TRBD1. CDR1 SEHNR and CDR2 FQNEAQ come from the germline V gene (reference sequence). This CDR3 comprises 16 residues. V was clipped by 5 bases and J by 5 bases; unmatched bases: 11. The CDR3 sequence is CASSPPGQELDQPQHF. The CDR3 nucleotides read TGTGCCAGCAGCCCCCCGGGACAGGAGCTCGATCAGCCCCAGCATTTT.

The chain has TRBV27 and TRBJ2-7; TRBD2 is a possible D gene (6 bases). The CDR3 length is 13 residues. CDR1 is MNHEY, CDR2 SMNVEV, per germline (reference sequence). Trimming shortened V by 11 bases and J by 2 bases, and 16 bases separated the two germline ends. CDR3 residues: CASSRLGPYEQYF. The CDR3 DNA follows: TGTGCCTCTTCCCGACTAGGCCCCTACGAGCAGTACTTC.

The chain uses TRBV28 and TRBJ2-6; TRBD1 matches at 9 bases. This CDR3 spans 20 amino acids. Germline CDR1 and CDR2: MDHEN and SYDVKM. The V and J ends lost 3 bases and 0 bases, in that order; junction bases with no gene match: 12. The CDR3: CASSFPLYRGRLSGANVLTF. CDR3 sequence (DNA): TGTGCCAGCAGTTTCCCCCTATACAGGGGGCGCCTCTCTGGGGCCAACGTCCTGACTTTC.

The chain links TRBV30 to TRBJ1-5; TRBD1 aligns across 7 bases. The CDR3 spans 15 residues. Per the germline V gene, CDR1 is GTSNPN and CDR2 is SVGIG (reference sequence). The ends lost 1 base at V and 6 bases at J; junction bases unmatched: 9. This CDR3 is CAWSEGQVPGQPQHF. In nucleotides, the CDR3 is TGTGCCTGGAGTGAAGGACAGGTCCCCGGTCAGCCCCAGCATTTT.